The next 3 T cell receptor beta chains were all read from a single sample in a study of control samples from healthy donors and cancer patients. This table comes from immunoSEQ multiplex PCR, and its TCRdb copy is limited to in-frame clones, with some not included. The sample contains about 160,000 clones, around 94% of which appear only once. The sample consisted of PBMCs. The source is a man aged 60-69 years with colorectal cancer.

This chain links TRBV7-8 with TRBJ1-2; D is ambiguous. Per germline, CDR1 SGHVS and CDR2 FQNEAQ. Trimming removed 5 bases at V and 2 bases at J, with 9 bases between. The CDR3 runs 13 residues. The CDR3 DNA sequence: TGTGCCAGCAGCCCCGGGCGAAACTATGGCTACACCTTC. It translates to CASSPGRNYGYTF.

This clone showed up just once. The chain uses TRBV27 and TRBJ2-4, with TRBD1 identical over 9 bases. V was pared by 3 bases and J by 6 bases, with 9 bases of the junction left unmatched. The CDR3 totals 16 residues. In germline, CDR1 is MNHEY, CDR2 SMNVEV (reference sequence). The CDR3 bases are TGTGCCAGCAGTTTTTCTAACAGGGGGCCGCGAAACATTCAGTACTTC. Protein product: CASSFSNRGPRNIQYF.

V is TRBV5-1 and J is TRBJ1-2, with TRBD1 matching over 10 bases. Per germline, CDR1 SGHRS and CDR2 YFSETQ. The CDR3 contains 15 residues. V dropped 0 bases and J dropped 7; count of bases not matched to a gene: 6. For the CDR3, the DNA is TGCGCCAGCAGCTTGGGGACAGGGGGAAAAGGTGGCTACACCTTC. Its protein product is CASSLGTGGKGGYTF. The entire variable domain, with the rest obtained from reference TRBV5-1 and TRBJ1-2, is as follows: KAGVTQTPRYLIKTRGQQVTLSCSPISGHRSVSWYQQTPGQGLQFLFEYFSETQRNKGNFPGRFSGRQFSNSRSEMNVSTLELGDSALYLCASSLGTGGKGGYTFGSGTRLTVV.